This TCR beta chain was found in a study of cytomegalovirus exposure and HLA in healthy donors (dated by TCRdb to about 2017). Background for the entire study: According to an earlier analysis of a few hundred of the donors, about 179 million T cells yielded some 120 million unique TCR beta sequences and more than 250 Gb of sequence data. An early release covering roughly 640 HLA-typed donors comprised about 320 gigabases of sequencing data and 85 million or so unique TCR sequences. The genetic ancestry cluster associated with self-reported Caucasian donors included 81% of the 398 genotyped donors. The study aimed to test whether signatures of past pathogen exposure could be identified by cataloging public T cell receptors. The T cell repertoires of 666 subjects were profiled by immunosequencing and related to cytomegalovirus serostatus. A separate validation cohort of roughly 110 different subjects was used in addition to the approximately 670-subject first cohort. To predict cytomegalovirus infection status, the study brought together high-throughput TCR immunosequencing, statistical association of individual TCRs with disease status, and machine learning. A later analysis re-examined previously published TCR beta repertoires from 600 to 700 donors and added high-resolution HLA genotyping to investigate patterns of TCR occurrence. Rather than using new phenotypic data, the later analysis identified candidate immune exposures from TCR beta sequences and from how often those sequences occurred across donors. An earlier analysis of 450 to 750 of the donors used high-throughput TCR beta sequencing to judge whether each TCR beta V gene segment behaved as functional or pseudogenic. Donor age, sex, ethnicity and CMV serostatus were compiled alongside the repertoire data. A later genetic analysis took genome-wide SNP genotypes for 398 of the 666 donors and used that subset as a discovery cohort. All discovery cohort repertoires had been generated on a single sequencing platform. HLA typing covered class I and class II loci at four-digit resolution. The number of donors typed differed by locus, with roughly 629-640 for A, B, C, DRB1 and DQB1, around 500 for DQA1, 600 to 610 for DPA1, and around 460 for DPB1. Four to six DR-DQ haplotypes were handled as single units for association and clustering because linkage in the cohort was strong. Across approximately 420 genotyped donors of the cohort, an average of about 240,000 unique TCR beta nucleotide sequences per donor were sequenced, and roughly a sixth of those sequences were non-productive. The study at large found these results: A few of the identified cytomegalovirus-associated TCR beta chains were confirmed in vitro to be specific for cytomegalovirus antigens. In a later analysis, TCR association rates were found to vary across HLA loci, with the most associated TCRs seen for DRB1 alleles and the fewest for HLA-C alleles. Most TCR sequences were seen in very few donors, while some public TCRs were found in many individuals. A further reported finding was that TCR beta sequences accurately predicted the HLA-A and HLA-B alleles for most subjects in the first cohort. The only immune exposure information available for the cohort was CMV serostatus. Compared with equally common non-associated chains, HLA-associated TCR beta chains in a later analysis were more clonally expanded and had lower generation probabilities. According to a later genetic analysis, donors in an Asian-associated ancestry cluster had fewer N-insertions in productive TCRs than the approximately 700-donor mean. A later genetic analysis associated a missense DCLRE1C variant with V-gene and J-gene trimming of TCR beta chains, and an independent cohort replicated the association. HLA typing was unavailable for some donors at each locus, so association tests used only the typed subset. Because counts were too low, more than 15 rarely observed V segments, including chromosome 9 orphons, were left out of the earlier analysis of 587 of the donors. A cluster of highly shared sequence variants was judged likely to represent a technical artifact of the sequencing pipeline. Assigning TCR associations to individual alleles was difficult when HLA alleles, especially DR and DQ, strongly co-occurred. According to a later analysis, parvovirus B19, influenza, CMV and Epstein-Barr virus appeared linked to several top co-occurrence clusters. In both the original and validation cohorts, the classifier was reported to diagnose cytomegalovirus status with high specificity and sensitivity. A total of 164 TCR beta chains were listed by the study as associated with cytomegalovirus. According to a later analysis, most CMV-associated TCR beta chains appeared to be HLA-restricted, and the HLA associations seemed to be driven largely by CMV exposure. Roughly uniform sequencing depth across donors was assumed in presence/absence analyses, although this assumption may not hold. Correlated functional status among segregating V segments might reflect linkage disequilibrium, but an unknown experimental factor could not be ruled out. At a false discovery rate of 0.05, a later analysis linked about 17,000 TCR beta sequences to specific HLA alleles. According to the authors, the approach could potentially be generalized to other disease states and immunological phenotypes. This cohort had only TCR beta chains sequenced, and the lack of alpha or paired-chain data limited which features could be detected. An earlier analysis of 587 of the donors showed that most TCR beta V segments appeared in productive rearrangements either about 90% or about 30% of the time, which broadly matched IMGT annotations.

On this clone: The clone's antigen remains unknown. The record has no base qualities; no much larger clone is one base away.

The receptor library was made with the immunoSEQ multiplex PCR assay. The multiplex PCR relied on a mix of 60 forward primers for TCR Vbeta segments and 13 reverse primers for TCR Jbeta segments. The CDR3 region of rearranged TCR beta genes was amplified from genomic DNA with a multiplex PCR assay. The Illumina HiSeq System was used to sequence the amplified TCR beta libraries as 87-base-pair reads. The published analysis was carried out like this. Across the 500 to 850 repertoires, a later analysis counted 80 million or so unique TCR beta chains, approximately 12 million of which were shared by at least two donors. To remove PCR and sequencing errors, raw reads were error-corrected and collapsed into unique sequences using a nearest-neighbor algorithm that merged closely related sequences. V, D and J gene segments were assigned by aligning CDR3 sequences to IMGT reference sequences. Each retained sequence needed at least a six-nucleotide match to both a V gene segment and a J gene segment. Rearrangements were classified as productive when the CDR3 lacked stop codons and remained in frame with V and J, and all other rearrangements were classified as non-productive. Following IMGT convention, CDR3 was defined as the stretch from the second conserved V-encoded cysteine up to the conserved J-encoded phenylalanine. The earlier analysis of 500 to 750 of the donors excluded any sequence lacking an unambiguous match to a single V gene segment. In an earlier analysis of approximately 550 of the donors, V segments were called functional above 56.7% productive rearrangements and were called segregating when the between-donor standard deviation exceeded 5%. To diagnose cytomegalovirus status from the catalog of TCR beta chain sequences, a statistical classification framework was built. In a later analysis, V and J genes were assigned by comparing TCR nucleotide sequences against IMGT/GENE-DB human TR gene sequences. Using the TCRdist pipeline, a later analysis assigned CDR3 sequences along with most-parsimonious VDJ recombination scenarios. A later analysis defined each TCR beta chain by its CDR3 amino acid sequence plus V-gene family, and excluded reads lacking a unique V-gene family. In a later analysis, around 650 highly shared, low-generation-probability nucleotide sequences were removed to address suspected cross-contamination and a sequencing artifact. For each public chain, a later analysis derived a clonal expansion index from normalized ranks of inferred template counts within each repertoire. In a later analysis, generation probabilities were computed using a VDJ recombination model fitted to out-of-frame rearrangements, and the results were checked against IGoR. A later analysis scored TCR-TCR, TCR-HLA and TCR-CMV co-occurrence with hypergeometric tests, applying a repertoire-size bias correction to TCR pairs. False discovery rates were estimated in a later analysis by permuting HLA or CMV assignments 20 times. In a later analysis, co-occurring TCRs were grouped using DBSCAN, with TCRdist sequence similarity added in when clustering inside HLA-allele-positive subsets. Co-occurrence clustering excluded repertoires with fewer than 30,000 or more than 120,000 public chains, plus five with anomalous nucleotide sharing. Imported from immuneACCESS, the table was reduced by TCRdb to in-frame sequences with V and J called. These copies leave out some clones; in studies compared against another copy, an unresolved V gene accounts for under half, and the cause of the remainder is not known. Clone size and V and J calls were adopted from that table, with D and trimming inferred from the DNA. This sample is represented by approximately 180,000 clones; more than 85% of them were singletons. 1.5% to 2% of the sample belongs to the ten largest clones.

The cohort consisted of more than 650 healthy bone marrow donors. At the time of sampling, every cohort member was nominally healthy, though immune exposures that went unrecorded were likely present. The donor was CMV seronegative and belonged to the group of over 300 seronegative cohort members. Every donor gave a peripheral blood sample, and the peripheral blood mononuclear cells from that sample were used for TCR beta sequencing. Genomic DNA was extracted from the blood cell samples with the Qiagen DNeasy Blood Extraction Kit. The sample consisted of PBMCs. The receptor was derived from a young woman in good health and CMV-seronegative.

The CDR3 here reads CASSSRSGTANTEAFF. The DNA sequence is TGTGCCAGCAGTTCTCGCTCCGGGACAGCGAACACTGAAGCTTTCTTT. Recombination joined TRBV5-4 with TRBJ1-1, with 7 bases aligning to TRBD1. Looking up the germline V gene (reference sequence) yields CDR1 SGHNT and CDR2 YYREEE. The CDR3 covers 16 residues, taking in both the cysteine and the phenylalanine. Only CDR3 DNA remains: 48 bases, in frame from the first base. V is cut back by 5 bases and J by 1 base, with 11 bases in the junction unmatched.